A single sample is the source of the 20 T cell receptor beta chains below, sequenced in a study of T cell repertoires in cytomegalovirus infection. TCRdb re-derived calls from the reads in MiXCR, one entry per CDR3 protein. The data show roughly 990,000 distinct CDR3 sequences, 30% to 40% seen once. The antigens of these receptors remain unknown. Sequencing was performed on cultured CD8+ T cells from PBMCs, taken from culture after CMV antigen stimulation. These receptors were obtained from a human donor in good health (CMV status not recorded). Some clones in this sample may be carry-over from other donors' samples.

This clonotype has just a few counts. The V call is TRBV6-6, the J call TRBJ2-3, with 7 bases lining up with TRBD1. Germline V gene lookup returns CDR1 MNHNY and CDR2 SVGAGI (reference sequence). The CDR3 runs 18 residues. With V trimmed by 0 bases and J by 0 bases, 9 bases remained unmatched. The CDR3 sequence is CASSYSADRTPSTDTQYF. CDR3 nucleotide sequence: TGTGCCAGCAGTTACTCGGCGGACAGGACCCCTAGCACAGATACGCAGTATTTT.

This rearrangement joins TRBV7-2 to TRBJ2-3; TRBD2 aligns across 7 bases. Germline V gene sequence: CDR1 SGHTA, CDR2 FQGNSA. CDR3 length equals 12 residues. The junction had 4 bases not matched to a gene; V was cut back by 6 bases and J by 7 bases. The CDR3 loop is CASSRGEYTQYF. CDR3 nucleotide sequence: TGTGCCAGCAGTCGGGGGGAATATACGCAGTATTTT. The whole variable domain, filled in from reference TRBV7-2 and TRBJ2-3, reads GAGVSQSPSNKVTEKGKDVELRCDPISGHTALYWYRQSLGQGLEFLIYFQGNSAPDKSGLPSDRFSAERTGGSVSTLTIQRTQQEDSAVYLCASSRGEYTQYFGPGTRLTVL.

The CDR3 DNA follows: TGTGCCAGCAGTACTGGAGAGAGGGGCTCCGATGAGCAGTTCTTC. This gives the protein CASSTGERGSDEQFF. The rearrangement links TRBV6-8 to TRBJ2-1; D may match TRBD1 or TRBD2 (5 bases each). Germline V gene data show CDR1 as MNHGY and CDR2 as SAAAGT. CDR3 size: 15 residues. The ends were cut back, 5 bases at V and 8 bases at J, with 19 bases in the middle.

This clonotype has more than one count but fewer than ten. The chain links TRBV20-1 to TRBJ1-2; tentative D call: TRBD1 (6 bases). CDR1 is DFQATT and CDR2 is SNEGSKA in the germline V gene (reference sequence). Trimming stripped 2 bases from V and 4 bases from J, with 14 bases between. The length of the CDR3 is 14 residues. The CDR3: CSARIGGRRYGYTF. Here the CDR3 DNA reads TGCAGTGCTAGAATCGGGGGCAGGCGCTATGGCTACACCTTC.

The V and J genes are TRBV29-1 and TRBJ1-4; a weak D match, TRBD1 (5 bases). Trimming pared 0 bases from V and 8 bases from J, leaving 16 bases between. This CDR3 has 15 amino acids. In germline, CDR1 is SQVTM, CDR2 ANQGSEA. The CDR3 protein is CSVEDRGQKGEKLFF. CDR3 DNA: TGCAGCGTTGAAGATCGAGGACAAAAGGGCGAAAAACTGTTTTTT.

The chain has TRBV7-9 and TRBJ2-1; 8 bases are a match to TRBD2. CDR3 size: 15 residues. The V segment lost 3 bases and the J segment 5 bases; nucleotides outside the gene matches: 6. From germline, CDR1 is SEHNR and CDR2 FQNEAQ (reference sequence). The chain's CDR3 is CASSLIAGPNNEQFF. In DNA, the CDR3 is TGTGCCAGCAGCTTGATAGCGGGGCCCAACAATGAGCAGTTCTTC.

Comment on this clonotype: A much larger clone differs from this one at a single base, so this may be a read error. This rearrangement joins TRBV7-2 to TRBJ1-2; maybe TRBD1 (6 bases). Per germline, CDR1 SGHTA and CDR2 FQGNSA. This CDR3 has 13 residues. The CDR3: CVSTKGGPYGYTF. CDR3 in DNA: TGTGTCAGCACCAAGGGGGGACCCTATGGCTACACCTTC.

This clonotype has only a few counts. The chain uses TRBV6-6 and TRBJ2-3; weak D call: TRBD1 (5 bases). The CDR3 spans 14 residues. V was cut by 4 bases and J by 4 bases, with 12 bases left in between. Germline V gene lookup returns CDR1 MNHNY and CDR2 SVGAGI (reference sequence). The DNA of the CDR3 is TGTGCCAGCAGTTCCGTGACAGTTTCAGATACGCAGTATTTT. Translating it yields CASSSVTVSDTQYF.

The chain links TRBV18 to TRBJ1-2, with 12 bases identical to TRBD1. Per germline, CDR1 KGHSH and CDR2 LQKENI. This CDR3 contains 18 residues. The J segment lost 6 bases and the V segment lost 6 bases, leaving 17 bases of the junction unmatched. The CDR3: CASSPYLDQRDRGHGYTF. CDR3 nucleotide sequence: TGTGCCAGCTCCCCGTACCTAGACCAAAGGGACAGGGGGCATGGCTACACCTTC.

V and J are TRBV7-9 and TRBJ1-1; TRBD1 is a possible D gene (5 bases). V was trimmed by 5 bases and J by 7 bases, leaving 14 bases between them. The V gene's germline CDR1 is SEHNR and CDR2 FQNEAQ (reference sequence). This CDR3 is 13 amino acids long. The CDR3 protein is CASSPRGVIEAFF. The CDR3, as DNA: TGTGCCAGCAGCCCCCGGGGGGTTATTGAAGCTTTCTTT.

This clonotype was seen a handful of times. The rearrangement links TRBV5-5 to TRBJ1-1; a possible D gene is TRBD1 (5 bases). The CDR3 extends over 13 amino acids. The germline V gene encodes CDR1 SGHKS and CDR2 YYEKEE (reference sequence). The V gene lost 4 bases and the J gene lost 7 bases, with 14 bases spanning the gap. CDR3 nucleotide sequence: TGTGCCAGCAGCCCCCCCGGGGGGGGTGAAGCTTTCTTT. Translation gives CASSPPGGGEAFF.

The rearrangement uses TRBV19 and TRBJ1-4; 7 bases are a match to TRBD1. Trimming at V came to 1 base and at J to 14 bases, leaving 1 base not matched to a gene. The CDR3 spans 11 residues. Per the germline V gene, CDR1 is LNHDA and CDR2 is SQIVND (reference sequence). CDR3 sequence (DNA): TGTGCCAGTAGTATAGGGGGACAGCTGTTTTTT. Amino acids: CASSIGGQLFF.

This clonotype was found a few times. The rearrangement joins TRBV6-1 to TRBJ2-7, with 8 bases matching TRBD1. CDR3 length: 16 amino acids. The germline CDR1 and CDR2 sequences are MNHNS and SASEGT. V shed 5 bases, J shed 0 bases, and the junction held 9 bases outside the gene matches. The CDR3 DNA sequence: TGTGCCAGCAGTAACCACAGGGGGTTAAGCTCCTACGAGCAGTACTTC. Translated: CASSNHRGLSSYEQYF.

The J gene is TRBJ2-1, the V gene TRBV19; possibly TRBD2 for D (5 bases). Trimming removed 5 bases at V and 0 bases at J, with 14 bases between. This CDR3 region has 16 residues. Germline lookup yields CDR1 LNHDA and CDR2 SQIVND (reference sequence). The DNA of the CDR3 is TGTGCCAGTAGTCCTCTCGGGGTCGTCTCCTACAATGAGCAGTTCTTC. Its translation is CASSPLGVVSYNEQFF. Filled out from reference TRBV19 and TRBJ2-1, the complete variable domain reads DGGITQSPKYLFRKEGQNVTLSCEQNLNHDAMYWYRQDPGQGLRLIYYSQIVNDFQKGDIAEGYSVSREKKESFPLTVTSAQKNPTAFYLCASSPLGVVSYNEQFFGPGTRLTVL.

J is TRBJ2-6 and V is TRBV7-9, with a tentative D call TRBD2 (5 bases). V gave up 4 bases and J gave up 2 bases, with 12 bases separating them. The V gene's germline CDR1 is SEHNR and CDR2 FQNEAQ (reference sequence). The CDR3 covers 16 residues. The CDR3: CASSSLTGTGANVLTF. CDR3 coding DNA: TGTGCCAGCAGCTCCCTAACGGGGACTGGGGCCAACGTCCTGACTTTC. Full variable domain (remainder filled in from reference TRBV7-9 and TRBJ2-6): DTGVSQNPRHKITKRGQNVTFRCDPISEHNRLYWYRQTLGQGPEFLTYFQNEAQLEKSRLLSDRFSAERPKGSFSTLEIQRTEQGDSAMYLCASSSLTGTGANVLTFGAGSRLTVL.

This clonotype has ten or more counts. The CDR3 coding sequence is TGTGCCAGCAGTGAAACAAAGGGGAGAGGTTCACCCCTCCACTTT. Encoded protein: CASSETKGRGSPLHF. The genes are TRBV6-1 and TRBJ1-6; the D gene is possibly TRBD1 (5 bases). Germline V gene sequence: CDR1 MNHNS, CDR2 SASEGT. There are 15 residues in the CDR3. The V gene lost 2 bases and the J gene lost 9 bases, with 14 bases spanning the gap.

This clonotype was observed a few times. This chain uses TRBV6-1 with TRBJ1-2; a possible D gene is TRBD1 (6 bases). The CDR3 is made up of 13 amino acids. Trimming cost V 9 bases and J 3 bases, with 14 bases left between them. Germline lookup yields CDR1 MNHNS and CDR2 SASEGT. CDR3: CASRGDRDYGYTF. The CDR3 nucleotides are TGTGCCAGTAGGGGGGACCGCGACTATGGCTACACCTTC.

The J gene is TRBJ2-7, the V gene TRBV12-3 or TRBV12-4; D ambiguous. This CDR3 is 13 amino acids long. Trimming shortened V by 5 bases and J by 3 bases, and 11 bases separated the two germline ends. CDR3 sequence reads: CASSPSLYYEQYF. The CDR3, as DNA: TGTGCCAGCAGTCCAAGTCTCTACTACGAGCAGTACTTC.

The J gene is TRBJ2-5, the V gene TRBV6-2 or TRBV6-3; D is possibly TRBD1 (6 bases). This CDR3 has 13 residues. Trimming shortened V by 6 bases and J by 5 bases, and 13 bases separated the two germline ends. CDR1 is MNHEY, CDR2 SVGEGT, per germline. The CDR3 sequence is CASRGQIGETQYF. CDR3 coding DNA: TGTGCCAGCAGAGGACAGATAGGCGAGACCCAGTACTTC.

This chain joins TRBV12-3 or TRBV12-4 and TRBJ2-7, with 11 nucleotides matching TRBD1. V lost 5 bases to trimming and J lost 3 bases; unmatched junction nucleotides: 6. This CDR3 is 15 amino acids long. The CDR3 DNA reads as TGTGCCAGCAGTCCCCGGGACAGGGGGGTCTACGAGCAGTACTTC. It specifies CASSPRDRGVYEQYF.